This record looks at one TCR beta chain sequence and its context. This clone's antigen is unknown. No base-level quality is on record; no much larger clone is a single base apart. The library was obtained by 5' RACE. TCRdb names Illumina HiSeq 2500 as the instrument used. The second PCR ran for roughly 7 to 11 cycles and used a J-beta primer mix along with a sample-barcoded 5' primer. A template-switch 5' adaptor carrying 12 random nucleotides introduced a unique molecular identifier onto each TCR beta cDNA molecule. Each sample yielded at least 2.5 million CDR3-containing paired-end reads. All of the RNA was converted into first-strand cDNA using the Mint cDNA synthesis kit, with a TRBC-specific oligonucleotide serving as the primer. Following uracil-DNA glycosylase treatment, all cDNA underwent a first 18-cycle PCR with the universal primers M1SS and BC2_uni_R. In the authors' own workflow: Each sample was normalized by randomly selecting 1 million high-quality reads, each carrying a distinct molecular identifier. Instead of being binned into consensus sequences, reads with shared molecular identifiers were discarded. MiTCR, with a Q25 quality threshold and the strictest error-elimination algorithm, was used for CDR3 identification, clonotype clustering and error correction. Lower-bound total TCR beta diversity was estimated with a nonparametric unseen species model using Euler transformation. TCRdb trimmed the raw reads at Q25, called clones with MiXCR and kept productive beta chains. Every entry covers one CDR3 protein and lists the most common genes and DNA from its rows. Clone size and V and J calls follow TCRdb, not the original study. Within this sample are fewer than 800,000 distinct CDR3 sequences, with 45% to 50% of them counted one time only. Around a third of the sample belongs to the ten largest clones.

The 39 donors, aged 6 to 90 years, were systemically healthy Caucasian individuals from Russia. Each donor gave 8 to 10 milliliters of peripheral blood, drawn into EDTA-treated Vacutainer tubes. PBMCs were isolated by Ficoll-Paque density-gradient centrifugation, with at least 6 million obtained per sample. Trizol reagent was used to extract total RNA from the PBMCs, yielding at least 5.5 micrograms per sample. The percentages of naive CD45RAhigh/CD27high T cells were determined by flow cytometry on a PBMC aliquot from every donor. V is shortened by 3 bases, J by 0 bases, and the region joining them spans 6 bases. The CDR3 runs 15 residues from the cysteine to the phenylalanine. CDR3 DNA only is kept here, 45 bases in frame from base 1. The germline V gene encodes CDR1 MDHEN and CDR2 SYDVKM. This sample is drawn from a study of blood T cells in healthy people across ages (dated by TCRdb to between 2015 and 2017). Study-level background: Template switching captured roughly one uniquely barcoded TCR beta cDNA molecule per two T cells in model experiments. The study measured age-related changes in TCR beta repertoire diversity using deep sequencing normalized with unique cDNA molecular identifiers. Four age groups were formed from the donors: young (average 16 years), middle-aged (roughly 38), aged (under 70) and long-lived (around 82). Donors of different ages were randomly distributed across sequencing lanes to avoid experimental bias. The study analyzed two additional independent replicas of 1 million unique cDNA reads from the same blood draw for two donors, one aged 18 to 29 and one aged 80 or older.

Overall study results and their limits: Estimates of total diversity based on one million sequenced T cells were considered lower bounds and underestimates. Compared with the aged group, the long-lived group had more naive CD4+ T cells, fewer expanded clones and increased TCR diversity, suggesting age selection. Observed TCR beta diversity correlated strongly with the percentage of naive T cells measured by flow cytometry. Because profiling used bulk unsorted PBMCs, naive and antigen-experienced compartments could not be compared conclusively. As age increased, observed TCR beta diversity per million T cells dropped in a roughly linear way, and a significant reduction was already evident by age 40. The CMV infection status of donors was not known, potentially confounding age-related changes in expanded clonotypes.

The specimen was blood. Here the chain combines TRBV28 and TRBJ2-6; the D gene lacks a confident call. The origin of this receptor is a woman aged 55 to 70 in good health. The CDR3 sequence is CASSFATSGANVLTF. At the DNA level, the sequence is TGTGCCAGCAGTTTTGCTACCTCTGGGGCCAACGTCCTGACTTTC.